This note documents a single T cell receptor beta chain sequence. The junction does not match germline at one end; this may be a read error. These data are taken from a study of blood T cell repertoires in COVID-19. Turning to the study itself: Samples came from the United States, Italy and Spain, spanning acute and convalescent COVID-19. From T cells, B-cell-depleted T cells, or PBMCs came the material, which was cDNA or gDNA.

The repertoire was sequenced with immunoSEQ multiplex PCR; TCRdb's copy has only in-frame clones and lacks some. The sample has a few hundred thousand clones, roughly 88% seen once; the top ten hold approximately 10%. The germline CDR1 and CDR2 sequences are SGDLS and YYNGEE. This CDR3 has 12 residues. This chain uses TRBV9 with TRBJ2-7, with 10 bases lining up with TRBD2. Sequenced input: peripheral blood. The source is a woman between 70 and 85 years old with acute or convalescent COVID-19. CDR3 protein: CASSQTSGEKNF. The CDR3 DNA is TGTGCCAGCAGCCAAACTAGCGGGGAGAAAAATTTC.